This TCR beta chain was identified during a study of human T cells and chemical hapten exposure. Study context: Sensitization employed 2% DPC on about 2 cm by about 2 cm of upper inner arm skin.

TCRdb re-called the RACE reads through MiXCR, storing one row per CDR3 protein. The table has around 330,000 distinct CDR3 sequences, approximately 5% seen once; the top ten hold around 8%. This clonotype was seen only a few times. Time point specified: pre-sensitization, week 0. Treatment noted: therapeutic diphenylcyclopropenone sensitization with weekly scalp DPC. The junction had 11 bases not matched to a gene; V was cut back by 4 bases and J by 6 bases. This CDR3 has 16 amino acids. In germline, CDR1 is MNHEY, CDR2 SVGAGI. This TCR came from a woman aged 18-29 years with alopecia areata. Some clones in this sample may be carry-over from other donors' samples. The starting material was whole blood, obtained in connection with sensitization to the hapten diphenylcyclopropenone (DPC). The rearrangement uses TRBV6-5 and TRBJ2-2; 7 nucleotides line up with TRBD1. The CDR3 reads CASSLIDRGLSGELFF. DNA for the CDR3: TGTGCCAGCAGTTTAATCGATAGGGGGCTCTCCGGGGAGCTGTTTTTT.